The present T cell receptor (beta chain) was sequenced within a study of T cells in Graves' hyperthyroidism and ophthalmopathy. This clonotype has at least ten counts. What it binds is unknown. Subjects with ophthalmopathy showed a Clinical Activity Score no lower than 3, a NOSPECS grade no lower than 4, and a duration shorter than 3 months. Each diagnosis drew on symptoms, thyroxine, TRAb, thyroid ultrasound and orbital computed tomography findings. Regarding the study as a whole: In blood, most of the thyroid clonotypes expanded above 0.001 were also present.

TCR beta CDR3 regions were amplified from RNA. The study used the HTBI primer set for a first-round RT-PCR of the TCR CDR3. TCRdb ran MiXCR on the multiplex PCR reads and lists one entry per CDR3 protein. The sample contains around 390,000 distinct CDR3 sequences, about 14% of which appear only once. Sequenced sample: blood. This receptor was taken from a young woman with Graves' ophthalmopathy.

Here the CDR3 reads CASSQVGLNGNNEQFF. CDR3 DNA sequence: TGTGCCAGCAGCCAAGTGGGACTAAACGGAAACAATGAGCAGTTCTTC. The gene calls are TRBV3-1 and TRBJ2-1, with TRBD2 identical over 7 bases. The CDR3 has 16 residues. V shed 1 base, J shed 5 bases, and the junction held 8 bases outside the gene matches. Germline loops: CDR1 LGHDT, CDR2 YNNKEL (reference sequence).